Listed below are T cell receptor beta chains from one sample, sequenced in a study of cytomegalovirus exposure and HLA in healthy donors. The protocol was immunoSEQ multiplex PCR, while the TCRdb copy is restricted to in-frame clones and leaves out a portion. The repertoire consists of a few hundred thousand clones, with approximately 90% occurring once and the leading ten covering more than 0.8%. Sequenced material: PBMCs. The receptors derive from a woman aged 18-29 years in good health and CMV-seronegative. Both conserved end residues are trimmed from each CDR3. D genes are given only for firm matches.

TRBD1	TRBV7-2	ASSLDRGLRDEQF
NA	TRBV7-7	ASSFGSGSDTQY
NA	TRBV4-3	ASSQEVLNTGELF
NA	TRBV5-1	ASSLFQGMTEAF
NA	TRBV4-3	ASSQDDGRMF
NA	TRBV27	ASSLAVYTGELF
TRBD2	TRBV10-3	AISESGGRESSYNEQF
TRBD1	TRBV18	ASSPSGTDPYEQY
NA	TRBV19	ASSIAAGPYGYT
NA	TRBV7-9	ASSSQYNEQF
NA	TRBV2	ASSPFTDTQY
TRBD1	TRBV19	ASSKTGYTEAF
NA	TRBV27	ASSLTWTDSAYGYT
TRBD1	TRBV5-1	ASNPGQGVVNTEAF
TRBD1	TRBV6-5	ASSYDRVDYGYT
TRBD2	TRBV5-1	ASSGTSGGTYEQY
TRBD1	TRBV4-1	ASSRLGLDRGHEQY
TRBD1	TRBV18	ASSPQGQGVDGYT
TRBD1	TRBV9	ASSVVDRGSEAF
NA	TRBV28	ASSGGSYGYT
TRBD1	TRBV19	ASTRTGNNQPQH
TRBD2	TRBV2	ASSGLAEGTDTQY
NA	TRBV6-4	ASRENPVSKF
TRBD1	TRBV4-2	ASSLTAGQVSSYEQY
TRBD1	TRBV19	ASSVTGESYEQY
TRBD2	TRBV27	ASSPIAGGGNIQY
TRBD1	TRBV11-2	ASSSRQGTNHGYT